This T cell receptor beta chain derives from a study of blood T cell repertoires in COVID-19. At the level of the study: PBMCs, B-cell-depleted T cells, or T cells provided the cDNA or gDNA that made up the material.

The CDR3 has 12 amino acids. Germline assignment: CDR1 SNHLY and CDR2 FYNNEI. V lost 4 bases, J lost 8 bases, and 11 bases lay in between. The table came from immunoSEQ multiplex PCR; TCRdb's copy has only in-frame clones and leaves some out. The data show about 160,000 clones, around 82% seen once. This TCR was recovered from a man older than 75 with COVID-19, enrolled during active disease. The sample was peripheral blood. The rearrangement uses TRBV2 and TRBJ1-2; D might be TRBD1 (5 bases). In DNA form, the CDR3 reads TGTGCCAGCAGTGGGGACTTTTACGGCTACACCTTC. Encoded protein: CASSGDFYGYTF.